This T cell receptor beta chain is from a study of blood T cells in healthy people across ages. Study observations and caveats: Researchers judged that diversity estimates from one million T cells fell short of true values.

This clonotype was counted only a few times. What it recognizes is unknown. Individuals who donated were healthy Caucasians from Russia aged about 6 to 95. Drawing of peripheral blood yielded about 9.7 milliliters from each donor. Alongside a J-beta primer mix, a sample-barcoded 5' primer served in a second PCR lasting about 6 to 11 cycles. Every cDNA molecule carried a tag from a template-switch adaptor bearing 12 random nucleotides. TCRdb re-analysed the 5' RACE reads in MiXCR, keeping a single row per CDR3 protein. The data contain around 800,000 distinct CDR3 sequences, around 25% of them singletons. The CDR3 totals 15 residues. The V end was cut by 3 bases, the J end by 0 bases, with 8 bases between. The sample also formed part of further work on T cells of mothers and their children.

The clonotype comes from a boy under 18 in good health. The sequencing sample was made of blood. This chain joins TRBV12-3 or TRBV12-4 and TRBJ2-2; D possibly uses TRBD1 or TRBD2 (6 bases each). The CDR3 is CASSFRGANTGELFF. The CDR3 nucleotides read TGTGCCAGCAGTTTTAGGGGGGCGAACACCGGGGAGCTGTTTTTT.